Here is one T cell receptor (beta chain) with its context. What it recognizes is unknown. Assay: immunoSEQ multiplex PCR; the TCRdb copy retains only in-frame clones and omits some. The table includes approximately 85,000 clones, around 86% detected once. This specimen belongs to a study of T cell responses to AZD1222 COVID-19 vaccine. Study observations and caveats: A mostly white British donor set with more females was recruited, and clonal diversity was possibly underestimated.

The material sequenced was peripheral blood, taken on day 0 of AZD1222 vaccination. The sequence derives from an adult in good health.

This chain's CDR3 is CASSSYFYEQYF. The CDR3 bases are TGTGCCAGCAGCTCTTACTTCTACGAGCAGTACTTC. The V gene is TRBV7-8, the J gene TRBJ2-7; D unresolved. The CDR3 has 12 residues. Germline values: CDR1 SGHVS, CDR2 FQNEAQ. V lost 4 bases and J lost 3, with 7 bases in between.